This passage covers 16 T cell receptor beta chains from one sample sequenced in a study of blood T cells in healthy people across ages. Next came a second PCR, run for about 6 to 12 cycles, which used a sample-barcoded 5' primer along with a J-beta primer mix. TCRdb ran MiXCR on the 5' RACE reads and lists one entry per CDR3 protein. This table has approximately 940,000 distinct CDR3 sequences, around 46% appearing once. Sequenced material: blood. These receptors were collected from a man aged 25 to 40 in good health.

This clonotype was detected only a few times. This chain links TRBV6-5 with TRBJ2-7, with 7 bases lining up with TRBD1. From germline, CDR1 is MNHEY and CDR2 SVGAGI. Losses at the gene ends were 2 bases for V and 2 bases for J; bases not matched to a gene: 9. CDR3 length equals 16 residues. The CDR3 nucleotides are TGTGCCAGCAGTTACGGACAAACGACAGGGACCTACGAGCAGTACTTC. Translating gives CASSYGQTTGTYEQYF.

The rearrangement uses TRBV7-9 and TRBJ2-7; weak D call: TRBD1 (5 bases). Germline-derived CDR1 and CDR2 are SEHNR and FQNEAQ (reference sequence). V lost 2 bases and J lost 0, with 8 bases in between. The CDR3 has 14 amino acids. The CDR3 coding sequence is TGTGCCAGCAGCTTAACAGGAGCCTCCTACGAGCAGTACTTC. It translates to CASSLTGASYEQYF.

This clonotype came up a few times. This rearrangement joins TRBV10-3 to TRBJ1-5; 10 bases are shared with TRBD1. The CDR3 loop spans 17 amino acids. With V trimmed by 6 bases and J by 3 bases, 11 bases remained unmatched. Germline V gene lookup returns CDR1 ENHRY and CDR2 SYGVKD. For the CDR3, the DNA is TGTGCCATCAGCGCTTCGGGCGGGACAGGGGACAATCAGCCCCAGCATTTT. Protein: CAISASGGTGDNQPQHF.

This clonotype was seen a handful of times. CDR3 sequence: CASRDRLSYEQYF. CDR3 DNA sequence: TGTGCCAGTCGGGACAGGTTGTCCTACGAGCAGTACTTC. The J gene is TRBJ2-7, the V gene TRBV6-6; 8 nucleotides align to TRBD1. The CDR3 length is 13 residues. The V gene end was trimmed by 9 bases and the J gene end by 1 base; junction bases not matched to a gene: 5. Germline V gives CDR1 MNHNY, CDR2 SVGAGI (reference sequence).

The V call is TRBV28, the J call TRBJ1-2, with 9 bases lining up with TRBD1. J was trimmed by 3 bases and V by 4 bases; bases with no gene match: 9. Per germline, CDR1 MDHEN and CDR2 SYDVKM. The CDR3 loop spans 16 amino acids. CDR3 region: CASSWGTGRVYYGYTF. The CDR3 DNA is TGTGCCAGCAGTTGGGGGACAGGGAGGGTATACTATGGCTACACCTTC.

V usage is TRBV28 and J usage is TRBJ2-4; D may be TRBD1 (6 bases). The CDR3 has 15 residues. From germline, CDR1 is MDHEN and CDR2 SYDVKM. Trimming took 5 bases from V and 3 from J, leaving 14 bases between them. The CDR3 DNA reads TGTGCCAGCAGTGACCCGACAGGCCTCAAAAACATTCAGTACTTC. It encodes CASSDPTGLKNIQYF.

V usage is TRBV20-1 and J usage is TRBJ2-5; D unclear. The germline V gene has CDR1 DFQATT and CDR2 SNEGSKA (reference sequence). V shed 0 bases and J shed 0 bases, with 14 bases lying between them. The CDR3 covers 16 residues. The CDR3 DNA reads TGCAGTGCTAGAGATCCCCAACACCAGTACCAAGAGACCCAGTACTTC. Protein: CSARDPQHQYQETQYF.

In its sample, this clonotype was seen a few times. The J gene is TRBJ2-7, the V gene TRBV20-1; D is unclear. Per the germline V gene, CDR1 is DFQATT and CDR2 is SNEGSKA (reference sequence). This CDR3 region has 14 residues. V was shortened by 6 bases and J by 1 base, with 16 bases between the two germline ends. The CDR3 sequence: CSAGDALGSYEQYF. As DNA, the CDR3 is TGCAGTGCCGGAGACGCCTTGGGTTCCTACGAGCAGTACTTC.

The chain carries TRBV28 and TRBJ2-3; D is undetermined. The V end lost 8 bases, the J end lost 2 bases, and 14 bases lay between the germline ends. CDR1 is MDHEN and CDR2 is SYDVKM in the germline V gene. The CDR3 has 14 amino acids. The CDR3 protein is CASLRGGYTDTQYF. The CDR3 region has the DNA TGTGCCAGCCTTAGAGGTGGTTACACAGATACGCAGTATTTT. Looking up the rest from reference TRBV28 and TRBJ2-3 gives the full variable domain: DVKVTQSSRYLVKRTGEKVFLECVQDMDHENMFWYRQDPGLGLRLIYFSYDVKMKEKGDIPEGYSVSREKKERFSLILESASTNQTSMYLCASLRGGYTDTQYFGPGTRLTVL.

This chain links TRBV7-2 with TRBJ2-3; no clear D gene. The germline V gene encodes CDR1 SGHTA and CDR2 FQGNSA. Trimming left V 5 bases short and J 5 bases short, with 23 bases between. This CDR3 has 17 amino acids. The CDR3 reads CASSPPRQLWGIDTQYF. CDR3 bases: TGTGCCAGCAGCCCCCCCCGTCAGTTGTGGGGTATAGATACGCAGTATTTT.

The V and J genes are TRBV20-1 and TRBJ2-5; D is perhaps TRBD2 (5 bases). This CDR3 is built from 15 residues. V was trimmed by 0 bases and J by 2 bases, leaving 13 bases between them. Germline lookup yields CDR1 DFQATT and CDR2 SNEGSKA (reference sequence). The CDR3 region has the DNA TGCAGTGCTAGAGATCTGGGCGGGCGACAAGAGACCCAGTACTTC. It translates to CSARDLGGRQETQYF.

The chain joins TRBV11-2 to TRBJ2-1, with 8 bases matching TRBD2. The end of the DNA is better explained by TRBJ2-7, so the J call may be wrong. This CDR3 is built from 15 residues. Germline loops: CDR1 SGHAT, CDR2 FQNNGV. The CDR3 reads CASSGPGLEYNEQYF. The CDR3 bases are TGTGCCAGCAGCGGCCCGGGACTAGAATACAATGAGCAGTACTTC.

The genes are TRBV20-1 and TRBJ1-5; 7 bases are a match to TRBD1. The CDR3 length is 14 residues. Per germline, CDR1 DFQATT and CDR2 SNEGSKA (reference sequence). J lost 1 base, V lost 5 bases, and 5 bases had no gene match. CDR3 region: CSAGIQGSNQPQHF. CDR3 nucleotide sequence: TGCAGTGCTGGAATACAGGGGAGCAATCAGCCCCAGCATTTT.

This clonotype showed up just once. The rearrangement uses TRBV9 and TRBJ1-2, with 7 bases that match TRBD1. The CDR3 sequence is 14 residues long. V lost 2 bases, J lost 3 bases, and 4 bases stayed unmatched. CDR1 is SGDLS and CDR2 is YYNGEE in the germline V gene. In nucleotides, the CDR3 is TGTGCCAGCAGCGTGACAGGGAACGACTATGGCTACACCTTC. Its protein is CASSVTGNDYGYTF.

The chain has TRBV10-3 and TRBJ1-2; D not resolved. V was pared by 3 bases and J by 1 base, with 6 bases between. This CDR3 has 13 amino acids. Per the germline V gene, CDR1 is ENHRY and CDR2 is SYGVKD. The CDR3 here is CAISEGSNYGYTF. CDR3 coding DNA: TGTGCCATCAGTGAAGGCAGTAACTATGGCTACACCTTC.

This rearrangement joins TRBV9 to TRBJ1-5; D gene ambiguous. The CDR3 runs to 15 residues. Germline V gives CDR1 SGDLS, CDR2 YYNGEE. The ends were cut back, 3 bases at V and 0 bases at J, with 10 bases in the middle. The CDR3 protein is CASSATELSNQPQHF. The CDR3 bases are TGTGCCAGCAGCGCCACAGAACTTAGCAATCAGCCCCAGCATTTT.